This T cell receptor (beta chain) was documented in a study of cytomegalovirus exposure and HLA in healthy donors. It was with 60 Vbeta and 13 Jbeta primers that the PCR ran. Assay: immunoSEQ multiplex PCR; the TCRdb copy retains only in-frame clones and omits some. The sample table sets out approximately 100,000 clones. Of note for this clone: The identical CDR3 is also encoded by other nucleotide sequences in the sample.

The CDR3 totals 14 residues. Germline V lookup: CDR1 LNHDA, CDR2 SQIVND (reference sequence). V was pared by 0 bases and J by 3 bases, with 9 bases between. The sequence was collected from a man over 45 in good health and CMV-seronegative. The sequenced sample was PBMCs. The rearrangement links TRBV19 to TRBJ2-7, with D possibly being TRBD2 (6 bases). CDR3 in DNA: TGTGCCAGTAGTATAGATCGGGGGAACTACGAGCAGTACTTC. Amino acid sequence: CASSIDRGNYEQYF. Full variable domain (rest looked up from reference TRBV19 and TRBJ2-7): DGGITQSPKYLFRKEGQNVTLSCEQNLNHDAMYWYRQDPGQGLRLIYYSQIVNDFQKGDIAEGYSVSREKKESFPLTVTSAQKNPTAFYLCASSIDRGNYEQYFGPGTRLTVT.